The 27 T cell receptor beta chains below were found in one sample sequenced in a study of human T cells and chemical hapten exposure listed by TCRdb under 2021. Receptor amplification or capture employed RACE. Sequencing took place on a NextSeq 500. TCRdb reprocessing: public reads trimmed at Q25 with fastp, clones called with MiXCR, in-frame beta chains kept. Entries are consolidated by CDR3 protein sequence, retaining the most common genes and DNA. This sample gives approximately 71,000 distinct CDR3 sequences in total; roughly 10% of them show up just once. The ten largest clonotypes hold 1.4% of the sample. This sample's time point label indicates: patch test 3, about 24 weeks after DPC sensitization. The treatment or condition label here, explained by the study, means: therapeutic diphenylcyclopropenone sensitization with weekly scalp DPC. The sample consisted of whole blood, taken in connection with sensitization to the hapten diphenylcyclopropenone (DPC). The receptors come from a woman between 50 and 59 years old with alopecia areata. Some clones in this sample may be carry-over from other donors' samples.

This clonotype was seen a handful of times. DNA of the CDR3: TGTGCCAGCAGCGCGGGACACGGGTCTGAGACCCAGTACTTC. This sequence encodes CASSAGHGSETQYF. The chain links TRBV9 to TRBJ2-5, with D perhaps TRBD1 (6 bases). The CDR3 is 14 residues long. V was shortened by 3 bases and J by 5 bases, with 14 bases between the two germline ends. CDR1 is SGDLS, CDR2 YYNGEE, per germline.

This chain links TRBV5-4 with TRBJ2-5, with 15 positions matching TRBD2. V shed 6 bases, J shed 4 bases, and the junction held 7 bases outside the gene matches. Per germline, CDR1 SGHNT and CDR2 YYREEE (reference sequence). The length of the CDR3 is 16 residues. The CDR3 nucleotides read TGTGCCAGCATGAGGACTAGCGGGGGGGCCCGAGAGACCCAGTACTTC. Translated: CASMRTSGGARETQYF.

This clonotype has ten or more counts. CDR3 coding DNA: TGTGCCAGCAGTTACTCCGTTAGAAGGACAGGGCCCTACAATGAGCAGTTCTTC. As protein: CASSYSVRRTGPYNEQFF. V is TRBV6-5 and J is TRBJ2-1, with 8 positions matching TRBD1. The V segment lost 0 bases and the J segment 2 bases; nucleotides outside the gene matches: 9. CDR1 is MNHEY and CDR2 is SVGAGI in the germline V gene. The CDR3 spans 18 residues.

This clonotype has ten or more counts. The CDR3 loop is CASSSGTGAEEKLFF. DNA of the CDR3: TGCGCCAGCAGCTCCGGGACAGGGGCCGAGGAAAAACTGTTTTTT. This chain joins TRBV5-1 and TRBJ1-4, with TRBD1 identical over 10 bases. With V trimmed by 3 bases and J by 8 bases, 7 bases remained unmatched. CDR1 and CDR2 (germline): SGHRS, YFSETQ. This CDR3 region has 15 residues. The full variable domain, rest sourced from reference TRBV5-1 and TRBJ1-4, is KAGVTQTPRYLIKTRGQQVTLSCSPISGHRSVSWYQQTPGQGLQFLFEYFSETQRNKGNFPGRFSGRQFSNSRSEMNVSTLELGDSALYLCASSSGTGAEEKLFFGSGTQLSVL.

This clonotype was counted a few times. V and J are TRBV27 and TRBJ1-2; D is uncertain. V was pared by 3 bases and J by 0 bases, with 11 bases between. Germline CDR1 and CDR2: MNHEY and SMNVEV (reference sequence). CDR3 length: 15 residues. DNA for the CDR3: TGTGCCAGCAGTTTTTTGGGCGGAACTAACTATGGCTACACCTTC. Translation: CASSFLGGTNYGYTF.

This clonotype was observed at least ten times. The rearrangement joins TRBV4-2 to TRBJ1-6, with D possibly matching TRBD1 (5 bases). V lost 1 base, J lost 6 bases, and 13 bases lay in between. In germline, CDR1 is LGHNA, CDR2 YNFKEQ. The length of the CDR3 is 16 residues. For the CDR3, the DNA is TGTGCCAGCAGCCAAGGTTGGAGGGGTTCTAATTCACCCCTCCACTTT. It translates to CASSQGWRGSNSPLHF.

The V call is TRBV7-6, the J call TRBJ1-5; no clear D. V shed 5 bases and J shed 2 bases, with 10 bases lying between them. The CDR3 covers 14 residues. The germline CDR1 and CDR2 sequences are SGHVS and FNYEAQ. The CDR3 spells CASSPGLRNQPQHF. The CDR3 region has the DNA TGTGCCAGCAGCCCAGGACTGCGCAATCAGCCCCAGCATTTT.

The V and J genes are TRBV29-1 and TRBJ1-4, with D uncertain. The germline CDR1 and CDR2 sequences are SQVTM and ANQGSEA. The CDR3 sequence is 12 residues long. V lost 4 bases to trimming and J lost 0 bases, with 3 bases between them. The CDR3 here is CSVASTNEKLFF. CDR3 DNA sequence: TGCAGCGTTGCCTCAACTAATGAAAAACTGTTTTTT.

In its sample, this clonotype was seen a few times. This rearrangement joins TRBV5-1 to TRBJ2-2, with no clear D. This CDR3 has 13 residues. CDR1 and CDR2 (germline): SGHRS, YFSETQ. Trimming cost V 2 bases and J 7 bases, with 9 bases left between them. CDR3 DNA sequence: TGCGCCAGCAGCTTAAGTGGCAACGGGGAGCTGTTTTTT. Translation gives CASSLSGNGELFF.

V usage is TRBV5-1 and J usage is TRBJ2-7; no firm D call. The length of the CDR3 is 13 residues. V lost 4 bases, J lost 3 bases, and 11 bases lay in between. The germline gives CDR1 SGHRS, CDR2 YFSETQ. CDR3 bases: TGCGCCAGCAGCCTTGAAGGGTACTACGAGCAGTACTTC. It yields the protein CASSLEGYYEQYF.

This clonotype was observed a handful of times. The chain links TRBV4-3 to TRBJ1-4, with TRBD1 as a possible D gene (6 bases). The CDR3 contains 16 residues. Trimming removed 0 bases at V and 5 bases at J, with 13 bases between. Germline V gene data show CDR1 as LGHNA and CDR2 as YSLEER. DNA of the CDR3: TGCGCCAGCAGCCAAGATCCCAGGGGCCGAAATGAAAAACTGTTTTTT. Its translation is CASSQDPRGRNEKLFF.

This clonotype was seen ten or more times. The rearrangement joins TRBV6-1 to TRBJ2-5, with a tentative D call TRBD2 (5 bases). The CDR3 loop spans 14 amino acids. Trimming removed 2 bases at V and 5 bases at J, with 12 bases between. Germline CDR1 and CDR2: MNHNS and SASEGT. The CDR3, as DNA: TGTGCCAGCAGTGAACTTCGACGGGGTGAGACCCAGTACTTC. It codes for CASSELRRGETQYF.

The CDR3: CASTLSDRAGKYQPQHF. The DNA for the CDR3 is TGTGCCAGCACCCTATCTGACAGGGCGGGAAAGTATCAGCCCCAGCATTTT. The rearrangement links TRBV6-2 or TRBV6-3 to TRBJ1-5, with TRBD1 matching 7 bases. V was clipped by 7 bases and J by 5 bases; unmatched bases: 17. This CDR3 is built from 17 residues. The germline CDR1 and CDR2 sequences are MNHEY and SVGEGT.

The CDR3 region has the DNA TGTGCCAGCAGCTCGGTGCGGGGAGAAGAGACCCAGTACTTC. Encoded protein: CASSSVRGEETQYF. The chain employs TRBV7-7 and TRBJ2-5; the D gene is possibly TRBD2 (6 bases). Germline CDR1 SSHAT, CDR2 FNYEAQ (reference sequence). The CDR3 loop spans 14 amino acids. Trimming took off 4 bases at V and 3 bases at J, with 12 bases between the two ends.

This clonotype appeared many times. This chain links TRBV7-2 with TRBJ1-4; D unclear. Trimming stripped 1 base from V and 2 bases from J, with 5 bases between. The CDR3 length is 14 residues. The germline gives CDR1 SGHTA, CDR2 FQGNSA. The CDR3 nucleotides read TGTGCCAGCAGCTTAGGAGGGACTAATGAAAAACTGTTTTTT. Amino acids: CASSLGGTNEKLFF.

This clonotype was seen many times. The chain links TRBV6-2 or TRBV6-3 to TRBJ2-3, with TRBD2 matching 7 bases. The CDR3 totals 18 residues. The trim removed 0 bases at V and 2 bases at J, leaving 11 bases unmatched. Germline CDR1 reads MNHEY; CDR2 reads SVGEGT. The CDR3 bases are TGTGCCAGCAGTTACTCATATCGGAACGGGGGGACCACAGATACGCAGTATTTT. Its protein is CASSYSYRNGGTTDTQYF.

This clonotype was found many times. V and J are TRBV5-1 and TRBJ1-5; possible D gene TRBD1, 5 bases. The CDR3 totals 17 residues. CDR1 is SGHRS, CDR2 YFSETQ, per germline. V lost 4 bases and J lost 0, with 17 bases in between. CDR3 loop: CASSIGTEDYSNQPQHF. CDR3 nucleotides: TGCGCCAGCAGCATCGGGACCGAAGATTATAGCAATCAGCCCCAGCATTTT.

This clonotype was counted at least ten times. The chain uses TRBV4-1 and TRBJ1-2; 7 bases agree with TRBD1. CDR3 length: 17 amino acids. The ends lost 0 bases at V and 7 bases at J; junction bases unmatched: 14. Germline V gene lookup returns CDR1 MGHRA and CDR2 YSYEKL. The CDR3 region has the DNA TGCGCCAGCAGCCAAGATCTTCCCGAGGGGGCGAATCTTGGCTACACCTTC. This gives the protein CASSQDLPEGANLGYTF.

A word on this clonotype: A read error is possible here, since a much larger clone lies one base away. The chain joins TRBV11-1 to TRBJ2-7; D tentatively reads TRBD1 or TRBD2 (5 bases each). V was cut by 4 bases and J by 4 bases, with 8 bases left in between. CDR3 size: 12 residues. CDR1 and CDR2 from the germline V gene are SGHAT and FQDESV (reference sequence). Here the CDR3 reads CASSCEGYEQYF. CDR3 nucleotides: TGTGCCAGCAGCTGCGAGGGGTACGAGCAGTACTTC.

V gene TRBV9 combines with J gene TRBJ2-3; 10 bases fit TRBD1. This CDR3 is built from 14 residues. Germline V CDR1 and CDR2: SGDLS, YYNGEE. Trimming removed 5 bases from V and 3 bases from J; junction bases left unmatched: 3. The CDR3 DNA follows: TGTGCCAGCAGGCGACAGGGGGCAACAGATACGCAGTATTTT. Translated, it gives CASRRQGATDTQYF.

Only a few counts were recorded for this clonotype. The genes are TRBV2 and TRBJ1-6; no clear D. There are 13 residues in the CDR3. CDR1 is SNHLY, CDR2 FYNNEI, per germline. The germline V and J ends were trimmed by 4 bases and 6 bases, with 7 bases remaining between them. For the CDR3, the DNA is TGTGCCAGCAGTGTGAGCGTTAATTCACCCCTCCACTTT. Translating gives CASSVSVNSPLHF.

This chain connects TRBV20-1 to TRBJ2-3, with 10 bases fitting TRBD2. CDR1 is DFQATT, CDR2 SNEGSKA, per germline (reference sequence). This CDR3 is 12 amino acids long. In DNA form, the CDR3 reads TGCAGAGCAGCGGGAGGGGCAGATACGCAGTATTTT. It yields the protein CRAAGGADTQYF.

This clonotype has at least ten counts. The chain has TRBV20-1 and TRBJ2-7, with TRBD1 identical over 7 bases. Germline CDR1 DFQATT, CDR2 SNEGSKA (reference sequence). This CDR3 is built from 12 residues. Germline trimming cut 3 bases from V and 8 bases from J; bases unmatched to any gene: 7. CDR3 in DNA: TGCAGTGCTAGGGGACAGCAACATCAGCAGTACTTC. It codes for CSARGQQHQQYF.

This clonotype has just a few counts. The rearrangement joins TRBV19 to TRBJ2-7; D ambiguous. The CDR3 extends over 14 amino acids. Trimming cost V 3 bases and J 2 bases, with 11 bases left between them. The V gene's germline CDR1 is LNHDA and CDR2 SQIVND (reference sequence). CDR3 in DNA: TGTGCCAGTAGTATCTACAACCTAGCCTACGAGCAGTACTTC. Translating gives CASSIYNLAYEQYF.

This clonotype has ten or more counts. The chain combines TRBV28 with TRBJ2-1; TRBD1 matches 8 bases. Losses at the gene ends were 5 bases for V and 2 bases for J; bases not matched to a gene: 5. There are 15 residues in the CDR3. The germline V gene encodes CDR1 MDHEN and CDR2 SYDVKM. The CDR3 nucleotides are TGTGCCAGCAGTGGACAGGGTTTCCCCTACAATGAGCAGTTCTTC. Amino acid sequence: CASSGQGFPYNEQFF. The full variable domain, rest sourced from reference TRBV28 and TRBJ2-1, is DVKVTQSSRYLVKRTGEKVFLECVQDMDHENMFWYRQDPGLGLRLIYFSYDVKMKEKGDIPEGYSVSREKKERFSLILESASTNQTSMYLCASSGQGFPYNEQFFGPGTRLTVL.

This clonotype was picked up a small number of times. The gene calls are TRBV4-1 and TRBJ2-3; D is perhaps TRBD1 or TRBD2 (6 bases each). The CDR3 runs to 15 residues. Per the germline V gene, CDR1 is MGHRA and CDR2 is YSYEKL. The V end lost 1 base, the J end lost 5 bases, and 13 bases lay between the germline ends. This CDR3 reads CASSQGPGAKDTQYF. The CDR3 DNA follows: TGCGCCAGCAGCCAAGGTCCGGGGGCGAAAGATACGCAGTATTTT.

This chain links TRBV28 with TRBJ1-6, with D unresolved. The CDR3 has 15 residues. CDR1 is MDHEN, CDR2 SYDVKM, per germline. Trimming took off 4 bases at V and 5 bases at J, with 12 bases between the two ends. The CDR3 coding sequence is TGTGCCAGCAGTTGGGGTTCTGGGAATAATTCACCCCTCCACTTT. Translating it yields CASSWGSGNNSPLHF.